This entry lists 3 T cell receptor beta chains sequenced from one sample in a study of blood T cell repertoires in COVID-19. TCRdb's copy holds only in-frame clones and misses some; the assay was immunoSEQ multiplex PCR. The data show fewer than 90,000 clones, approximately 75% seen once. Sequenced sample: peripheral blood. These receptors all stem from a woman older than 75 with acute or convalescent COVID-19.

The chain combines TRBV10-3 with TRBJ1-3; the match to TRBD1 covers 9 bases. The CDR3 covers 15 residues. The germline V gene has CDR1 ENHRY and CDR2 SYGVKD. With 4 bases clipped from V and 1 base from J, the junction kept 2 bases outside the gene matches. The CDR3 region has the DNA TGTGCCATCAGTGGGGGGACAGGGTCTGGAAACACCATATATTTT. Translation: CAISGGTGSGNTIYF.

The rearrangement links TRBV7-6 to TRBJ2-7; 9 bases line up with TRBD1. J lost 2 bases, V lost 1 base, and 3 bases had no gene match. CDR1 is SGHVS, CDR2 FNYEAQ, per germline. The CDR3 is 15 amino acids. CDR3 region: CASSLGGQGAYEQYF. DNA for the CDR3: TGTGCCAGCAGCTTAGGGGGACAGGGTGCCTACGAGCAGTACTTC.

The chain has TRBV4-3 and TRBJ1-2; D is unresolved. The CDR3 runs to 15 residues. V lost 0 bases and J lost 0, with 8 bases in between. Germline V gene sequence: CDR1 LGHNA, CDR2 YSLEER. The chain's CDR3 is CASSQEFAANYGYTF. DNA for the CDR3: TGCGCCAGCAGCCAAGAGTTCGCAGCTAACTATGGCTACACCTTC.